A selection of T cell receptor beta chains follows, all from one sample in a study of siplizumab effects on memory and regulatory T cells. The repertoire was sequenced with immunoSEQ multiplex PCR; TCRdb's copy has only in-frame clones and lacks some. This sample has around 77,000 clones, with under 95% found just once. The specimen was CD8+ T cells sorted from blood. These receptors originate from a human donor in good health. Both conserved end residues are part of each CDR3. D genes are given only for firm matches. A row's size may be missing; if present it is once, few, many or a size class.

>NA|TRBV19|TRBD1|TRBJ1-4
CASSGWDRNHLGEKLFF
TGTGCCAGTAGTGGGTGGGACAGGAACCACCTTGGGGAAAAACTGTTTTTT
>NA|TRBV27|TRBD2|TRBJ2-7
CASSSLAGTYYEQYF
TGTGCCAGCAGTTCATTAGCGGGAACCTACTACGAGCAGTACTTC
>once|TRBV27|NA|TRBJ2-7
CASRRTVSYEQYF
TGTGCCAGCAGGAGGACGGTCTCCTACGAGCAGTACTTC
>NA|TRBV7-9|TRBD1|TRBJ2-3
CASSFTGGNTDTQYF
TGTGCCAGCAGTTTCACAGGGGGCAACACAGATACGCAGTATTTT
>once|TRBV28|NA|TRBJ2-3
CASSFVVGTDTQYF
TGTGCCAGCAGTTTTGTAGTGGGCACAGATACGCAGTATTTT
>NA|TRBV27|NA|TRBJ2-3
CASTSSGASHTQYF
TGTGCCAGCACGTCGTCGGGAGCCAGCCATACGCAGTATTTT
>NA|TRBV7-9|NA|TRBJ2-7
CASSSRTYLSYEQYF
TGTGCCAGCAGCTCCCGGACGTACCTCTCCTACGAGCAGTACTTC
>NA|TRBV20-1|NA|TRBJ1-2
CSAHIHDGYTF
TGCAGTGCCCACATACACGATGGCTACACCTTC
>NA|TRBV2|NA|TRBJ1-2
CASSLEGHYGYTF
TGTGCCAGCAGCTTAGAGGGACACTATGGCTACACCTTC
>NA|TRBV27|NA|TRBJ1-3
CASRINMGPGNTIYF
TGTGCCAGCAGAATCAATATGGGGCCTGGAAACACCATATATTTT
>NA|TRBV27|TRBD1|TRBJ1-3
CASSLQGADGNTIYF
TGTGCCAGCAGTCTACAGGGGGCTGATGGAAACACCATATATTTT
>NA|TRBV9|TRBD1|TRBJ2-5
CASSSGQTFQETQYF
TGTGCCAGCAGTTCGGGACAGACCTTCCAAGAGACCCAGTACTTC
>NA|TRBV7-2|NA|TRBJ2-7
CTSSYEQYF
TGTACCAGCAGCTACGAGCAGTACTTC
>NA|TRBV4-2|TRBD2|TRBJ2-1
CASSQGTSLAYNEQFF
TGTGCCAGCAGCCAAGGGACTAGCCTAGCCTACAATGAGCAGTTCTTC
>NA|TRBV19|NA|TRBJ1-3
CASKNYGGSSLSGNTIYF
TGTGCCAGTAAAAACTACGGTGGCTCCTCTCTCTCTGGAAACACCATATATTTT
>NA|TRBV9|TRBD1|TRBJ1-1
CASSVGTGGVSDTEAFF
TGTGCCAGCAGCGTAGGCACAGGGGGAGTATCGGACACTGAAGCTTTCTTT
>NA|TRBV13|TRBD1|TRBJ2-7
CASSSGDRAYEQYF
TGTGCCAGCAGCTCCGGGGACAGGGCCTACGAGCAGTACTTC
>NA|TRBV9|NA|TRBJ2-3
CASSTTPGDTQYF
TGTGCCAGCAGCACAACGCCAGGGGATACGCAGTATTTT
>NA|TRBV7-2|NA|TRBJ2-7
CASSLAAGRTYEQYF
TGTGCCAGCAGCTTAGCTGCGGGTAGGACCTACGAGCAGTACTTC
>NA|TRBV9|NA|TRBJ2-1
CASSGSGYEQFF
TGTGCCAGCAGCGGTAGCGGATATGAGCAGTTCTTC
>NA|TRBV6-4|NA|TRBJ2-3
CASSPRLVPIGTDTQYF
TGTGCCAGCAGTCCTCGACTAGTTCCAATCGGTACAGATACGCAGTATTTT
>medium-sized|TRBV19|TRBD1|TRBJ1-4
CASSIFRGQGGEKLFF
TGTGCCAGTAGTATATTCCGTGGACAGGGTGGTGAAAAACTGTTTTTT
>NA|TRBV19|NA|TRBJ2-2
CASSIFAGGPGGELFF
TGTGCCAGTAGTATCTTTGCCGGGGGGCCTGGCGGGGAGCTGTTTTTT
>NA|TRBV11-3|TRBD2|TRBJ2-1
CASSSRAGGPGNEQFF
TGTGCCAGCAGCAGCAGAGCGGGAGGGCCCGGCAATGAGCAGTTCTTC
>NA|TRBV4-1|NA|TRBJ1-5
CASSQDLGNQPQHF
TGCGCCAGCAGCCAAGATTTGGGGAATCAGCCCCAGCATTTT
>NA|TRBV19|NA|TRBJ1-4
CASSIGDKLFF
TGTGCCAGTAGTATAGGGGATAAACTGTTTTTT
>NA|TRBV5-5|NA|TRBJ1-2
CASSWTAGMGKGYTF
TGTGCCAGCAGCTGGACCGCAGGGATGGGGAAAGGCTACACCTTC
>NA|TRBV10-3|NA|TRBJ2-1
CAISGPTGAGDNEQFF
TGTGCCATCAGTGGGCCAACGGGGGCAGGCGACAATGAGCAGTTCTTC
>NA|TRBV29-1|TRBD1|TRBJ2-7
CSVDGDRGSYEQYF
TGCAGCGTTGATGGGGACAGGGGTTCCTACGAGCAGTACTTC
>NA|TRBV6-1|NA|TRBJ2-7
CASSPLEAREQYF
TGTGCCAGCAGTCCCTTGGAGGCTAGGGAGCAGTACTTC
>NA|TRBV19|TRBD2|TRBJ2-7
CASSISERGVSEQYF
TGTGCCAGTAGTATTTCGGAGCGGGGGGTCTCCGAGCAGTACTTC
>NA|TRBV27|NA|TRBJ1-5
CASSLPTPWGGAASNQPQHF
TGTGCCAGCAGTTTACCGACCCCTTGGGGGGGGGCAGCTAGCAATCAGCCCCAGCATTTT
>NA|TRBV6-6|TRBD1|TRBJ1-2
CASSYIQGAQGYTF
TGTGCCAGCAGTTACATACAGGGGGCGCAGGGCTACACCTTC
>NA|TRBV19|NA|TRBJ1-1
CASSISVNTEAFF
TGTGCCAGTAGTATATCGGTGAACACTGAAGCTTTCTTT
>NA|TRBV13|NA|TRBJ2-5
CASSLRAPHETQYF
TGTGCCAGCAGCTTGCGGGCCCCACACGAGACCCAGTACTTC
>NA|TRBV10-2|TRBD1|TRBJ1-1
CASRETGQNTEAFF
TGCGCCAGCAGGGAGACAGGGCAGAACACTGAAGCTTTCTTT